The source of this T cell receptor (beta chain) is a study of identical twins. Germline-derived CDR1 and CDR2 are MNHEY and SVGAGI. This CDR3 is built from 15 residues. Trimming took off 2 bases at V and 7 bases at J, with 12 bases between the two ends. TCRdb re-called the 5' RACE reads through MiXCR, storing one row per CDR3 protein. Seen here are hundreds of thousands of distinct CDR3 sequences, over 20% observed once, and the top ten hold around 4.4%. These same data were also listed under a study on T cells expressing NK-cell markers. That paper adds: Sorted T-cell subsets CD3+CD56+NKG2C+, CD3+CD56+NKG2C- and CD3+CD56-NKG2C+ were TCR beta-sequenced.

This chain connects TRBV6-5 to TRBJ1-6; D perhaps matches TRBD1 (5 bases). The sample taken for sequencing was PBMCs. The clonotype was recovered from a young woman in good health. The CDR3 loop reads CASSYTGRGNSPLHF. The CDR3 DNA reads as TGTGCCAGCAGTTACACGGGCCGGGGGAATTCACCCCTCCACTTT.